This passage covers 18 T cell receptor beta chains from one sample sequenced in a study of T cell repertoires in aging, cancer and after chemotherapy. TCR beta rearrangements were amplified from peripheral blood genomic DNA. Rearranged V-D-J TRB sequences were amplified with a mixed TRB-A/B primer pool. TCRdb used MiXCR to reprocess the multiplex PCR reads, holding one entry per CDR3 protein. The sample consists of about 2,500 distinct CDR3 sequences, approximately 25% of them appearing once. The sample consisted of blood. Receptor source: a human donor with a solid tumor.

CDR3 in DNA: TGTGCCAGCAATCACATGAGACAGGGGGTGTACAATGAGCAGTTCTTC. Protein product: CASNHMRQGVYNEQFF. The V call is TRBV6-2 or TRBV6-3, the J call TRBJ2-1; 9 nucleotides align to TRBD1. Germline V CDR1 and CDR2: MNHEY, SVGEGT. The CDR3 sequence is 16 residues long. Losses at the gene ends were 7 bases for V and 4 bases for J; bases not matched to a gene: 11.

The sample holds a few counts of this clonotype. The chain is built from TRBV5-3 and TRBJ2-6; D is undetermined. TRBV5-3 belongs to the ORF category, with a function that is uncertain. CDR3 length equals 14 residues. V shed 0 bases and J shed 3 bases, with 4 bases lying between them. CDR3 bases: TGTGCCAGAAGCTTGGCACGTGGGGCCAACGTCCTGACTTTC. This sequence encodes CARSLARGANVLTF.

By frequency in the sample, this clonotype is large. The chain employs TRBV30 and TRBJ1-2; unclear D gene. The V end lost 5 bases, the J end lost 0 bases, and 7 bases lay between the germline ends. The CDR3 loop spans 12 amino acids. CDR1 is GTSNPN, CDR2 SVGIG, per germline (reference sequence). The CDR3 here is CAWEGANYGYTF. The DNA of the CDR3 is TGTGCCTGGGAAGGAGCTAACTATGGCTACACCTTC.

The chain employs TRBV6-1 and TRBJ1-5; D might be TRBD1 (5 bases). Germline CDR1 is MNHNS and CDR2 is SASEGT. CDR3 length: 15 residues. V shed 0 bases and J shed 3 bases, with 9 bases lying between them. CDR3 loop: CASSEAGGYNQPQHF. CDR3 coding DNA: TGTGCCAGCAGTGAAGCCGGGGGGTACAATCAGCCCCAGCATTTT.

This chain connects TRBV19 to TRBJ1-5; D is unclear. Germline assignment: CDR1 LNHDA and CDR2 SQIVND (reference sequence). V lost 6 bases to trimming and J lost 2 bases, with 11 bases between them. The CDR3 has 14 residues. The CDR3, as DNA: TGTGCCAGTAGGCGGGTGGGTGGCAATCAGCCCCAGCATTTT. Amino acid sequence: CASRRVGGNQPQHF.

By sample share, this clonotype is medium-sized (0.01 to 0.1%). The chain combines TRBV30 with TRBJ1-1; D is unclear. The V end was cut by 2 bases, the J end by 5 bases, with 9 bases between. The CDR3 has 12 residues. Germline lookup yields CDR1 GTSNPN and CDR2 SVGIG (reference sequence). DNA of the CDR3: TGTGCCTGGAGTTGGGGTCAGACTGAAGCTTTCTTT. Translated, it gives CAWSWGQTEAFF.

The V and J genes are TRBV25-1 and TRBJ2-2; the D gene is possibly TRBD2 (5 bases). V was cut by 2 bases and J by 7 bases, with 20 bases left in between. This CDR3 contains 17 residues. CDR1 MGHDK and CDR2 SYGVNS come from the germline V gene. This chain's CDR3 is CASSEHRGGRVSGELFF. Written as DNA, the CDR3 is TGTGCCAGCAGTGAACACCGGGGTGGACGAGTCAGCGGGGAGCTGTTTTTT. Using reference TRBV25-1 and TRBJ2-2 for the parts outside the CDR3, the full variable domain is EADIYQTPRYLVIGTGKKITLECSQTMGHDKMYWYQQDPGMELHLIHYSYGVNSTEKGDLSSESTVSRIRTEHFPLTLESARPSHTSQYLCASSEHRGGRVSGELFFGEGSRLTVL.

Relative to its sample, this clonotype is medium-sized. J is TRBJ2-3 and V is TRBV6-1; no clear D. Trimming pared 6 bases from V and 7 bases from J, leaving 8 bases between. Germline V gene sequence: CDR1 MNHNS, CDR2 SASEGT. The length of the CDR3 is 11 residues. CDR3 region: CASSLPNTQYF. The CDR3 nucleotides read TGTGCCAGCAGCCTCCCGAATACGCAGTATTTT.

The chain joins TRBV12-3 or TRBV12-4 to TRBJ2-4, with a tentative D call TRBD1 (5 bases). V gave up 6 bases and J gave up 0 bases, with 9 bases separating them. The CDR3 length is 14 residues. CDR3 DNA sequence: TGTGCCAGCAGGGGGCAGCTAGCCAAAAACATTCAGTACTTC. It specifies CASRGQLAKNIQYF.

This clonotype was observed a handful of times. This chain connects TRBV5-1 to TRBJ2-1, with 10 bases that match TRBD2. This CDR3 spans 17 amino acids. Losses at the gene ends were 4 bases for V and 3 bases for J; bases not matched to a gene: 10. Germline CDR1 reads SGHRS; CDR2 reads YFSETQ. This chain's CDR3 is CASSGGLAAGVYNEQFF. DNA of the CDR3: TGCGCCAGCAGCGGAGGACTAGCGGCCGGGGTCTACAATGAGCAGTTCTTC.

By sample fraction, this clonotype is large. This chain links TRBV29-1 with TRBJ2-1, with a possible D match to TRBD1 (6 bases). This CDR3 is 11 amino acids long. Trimming shortened V by 4 bases and J by 9 bases, and 10 bases separated the two germline ends. Germline-derived CDR1 and CDR2 are SQVTM and ANQGSEA. The CDR3 sequence is CSVVGGFEQFF. DNA of the CDR3: TGCAGCGTTGTAGGGGGTTTTGAGCAGTTCTTC.

The chain has TRBV5-1 and TRBJ1-2, with D possibly being TRBD1 (5 bases). Germline V gene lookup returns CDR1 SGHRS and CDR2 YFSETQ. This CDR3 contains 13 residues. Trimming removed 6 bases from V and 6 bases from J, with 15 bases in between. The CDR3 DNA follows: TGCGCCAGCAAACTTTCAGGGCGGGATGGCTACACCTTC. This gives the protein CASKLSGRDGYTF.

V is TRBV20-1 and J is TRBJ2-7; D possibly corresponds to TRBD1 (6 bases). Trimming pared 5 bases from V and 5 bases from J, leaving 22 bases between. Germline values: CDR1 DFQATT, CDR2 SNEGSKA (reference sequence). The CDR3 extends over 15 amino acids. The CDR3 region is CSAGFRSRGGDEQYF. The CDR3 DNA follows: TGCAGTGCTGGGTTCCGAAGCAGGGGTGGAGACGAGCAGTACTTC.

This chain uses TRBV12-3 or TRBV12-4 with TRBJ1-4; TRBD1 matches 9 bases. CDR3 length: 14 residues. V dropped 1 base and J dropped 6; count of bases not matched to a gene: 0. For the CDR3, the DNA is TGTGCCAGCAGTTTAGGGACAGGGGATGAAAAACTGTTTTTT. Translation gives CASSLGTGDEKLFF.

The chain employs TRBV6-5 and TRBJ1-3; 8 nucleotides line up with TRBD1. Germline lookup yields CDR1 MNHEY and CDR2 SVGAGI. This CDR3 contains 15 residues. V lost 4 bases and J lost 1; bases outside the gene matches: 3. CDR3 amino acids: CASSFTGGSGNTIYF. DNA of the CDR3: TGTGCCAGCAGTTTCACAGGGGGTTCTGGAAACACCATATATTTT.

The chain is built from TRBV5-1 and TRBJ1-1; D gene unclear. V lost 0 bases and J lost 11, with 17 bases in between. Germline assignment: CDR1 SGHRS and CDR2 YFSETQ. The CDR3 is 14 residues long. DNA of the CDR3: TGCGCCAGCAGCTTGGATCGGTATGAGGTGGGGGCTTTCTTT. Encoded protein: CASSLDRYEVGAFF.

CDR3 sequence: CASIRSSGRVHTGELFF. For the CDR3, the DNA is TGTGCCAGTATTCGGTCCAGCGGGAGGGTTCACACCGGGGAGCTGTTTTTT. The V and J genes are TRBV19 and TRBJ2-2; 10 nucleotides agree with TRBD2. Germline V lookup: CDR1 LNHDA, CDR2 SQIVND (reference sequence). This CDR3 region has 17 residues. V lost 7 bases, J lost 3 bases, and 11 bases stayed unmatched.

Relative to its sample, this clonotype is medium-sized. The genes are TRBV20-1 and TRBJ2-1, with 13 bases that match TRBD2. Germline V gives CDR1 DFQATT, CDR2 SNEGSKA (reference sequence). The CDR3 is made up of 18 amino acids. Losses at the gene ends were 1 base for V and 6 bases for J; bases not matched to a gene: 12. The DNA for the CDR3 is TGCAGTGCTAGAGGCCCGGGGACTAGCGGGACAAGGGGCAATGAGCAGTTCTTC. This sequence encodes CSARGPGTSGTRGNEQFF.